The 28 T cell receptor beta chains listed next were all sequenced from one sample in a study of blood T cell repertoires in COVID-19 (TCRdb year 2020). Libraries came from the immunoSEQ multiplex PCR assay. TCRdb provides this immuneACCESS table in a form limited to in-frame rearrangements. Some clones are lacking; in checked studies, under half of them reflect an unresolved V gene, and why the rest are absent is not known. The sample table holds about 130,000 clones, of which around nine tenths were seen once. The leading ten clones occupy roughly 4% of the sample. The sample comprised peripheral blood. The receptors shown here come from a man aged 55 to 70 with COVID-19, enrolled during active disease.

The gene calls are TRBV7-2 and TRBJ1-3, with 9 bases aligning to TRBD1. Germline CDR1 and CDR2: SGHTA and FQGNSA. The CDR3 runs to 17 residues. With 6 bases clipped from V and 0 bases from J, the junction kept 9 bases outside the gene matches. CDR3 in amino acids: CASRRQGQGISGNTIYF. CDR3 coding DNA: TGTGCCAGCAGACGACAGGGACAGGGCATCTCTGGAAACACCATATATTTT.

The chain uses TRBV27 and TRBJ1-2, with TRBD1 as a possible D gene (5 bases). Trimming left V 5 bases short and J 6 bases short, with 10 bases between. CDR3 length: 12 residues. The germline CDR1 and CDR2 sequences are MNHEY and SMNVEV (reference sequence). The chain's CDR3 is CASSADRHGYTF. The CDR3 DNA reads as TGTGCCAGCAGTGCCGACAGACATGGCTACACCTTC.

This clone was seen once. The chain links TRBV11-3 to TRBJ2-1; TRBD2 aligns across 7 bases. V lost 5 bases to trimming and J lost 7 bases; unmatched junction nucleotides: 14. This CDR3 comprises 16 residues. Germline V gene sequence: CDR1 SGHNT, CDR2 YENEEA. CDR3 loop: CASSPRGRGGNNEQFF. CDR3 nucleotide sequence: TGTGCCAGCAGCCCCCGGGGGAGGGGAGGGAATAATGAGCAGTTCTTC.

This chain connects TRBV19 to TRBJ2-7; TRBD1 matches at 7 bases. Germline trimming cut 5 bases from V and 0 bases from J; bases unmatched to any gene: 10. CDR3 size: 16 residues. Germline CDR1 reads LNHDA; CDR2 reads SQIVND (reference sequence). CDR3 sequence: CASSLHGTESSYEQYF. CDR3 bases: TGTGCCAGTAGTCTACACGGGACAGAGAGCTCCTACGAGCAGTACTTC.

The chain employs TRBV5-6 and TRBJ2-3; no firm D call. With 2 bases removed from V and 3 bases from J, the gap between germline ends came to 22 bases. This CDR3 is built from 18 residues. Germline CDR1 and CDR2: SGHDT and YYEEEE. The CDR3 DNA is TGTGCCAGCAGCTTCCTGAGCGCGGCTGCTTTTGGAACAGATACGCAGTATTTT. Its protein is CASSFLSAAAFGTDTQYF.

The rearrangement uses TRBV18 and TRBJ1-5; D remains unclear. This CDR3 spans 16 amino acids. V lost 3 bases and J 6 bases, leaving 18 bases between the germline ends. Germline CDR1 and CDR2: KGHSH and LQKENI. CDR3 sequence (DNA): TGTGCCAGCTCACCTGGGAGGGTAGGCCCAATTCAGCCCCAGCATTTT. Encoded protein: CASSPGRVGPIQPQHF.

The chain carries TRBV9 and TRBJ2-3; 10 positions match TRBD2. There are 14 residues in the CDR3. Germline V CDR1 and CDR2: SGDLS, YYNGEE. The trim removed 3 bases at V and 6 bases at J, leaving 4 bases unmatched. The DNA of the CDR3 is TGTGCCAGCAGCGCTAGCGGGGGCCGTGATACGCAGTATTTT. It translates to CASSASGGRDTQYF.

The chain employs TRBV7-2 and TRBJ1-5; no firm D call. V lost 4 bases and J lost 6, with 7 bases in between. The CDR3 has 12 amino acids. Germline CDR1 and CDR2: SGHTA and FQGNSA. CDR3 amino acids: CASSSNGQPQHF. The CDR3 nucleotides read TGTGCCAGCAGCTCTAACGGTCAGCCCCAGCATTTT.

This chain links TRBV5-6 with TRBJ1-5; no definite D call. V was shortened by 0 bases and J by 6 bases, with 10 bases between the two germline ends. The CDR3 consists of 14 residues. The germline V gene encodes CDR1 SGHDT and CDR2 YYEEEE. CDR3 sequence reads: CASSLGSGPQPQHF. The CDR3 DNA reads TGTGCCAGCAGCTTGGGGAGTGGTCCTCAGCCCCAGCATTTT.

The V call is TRBV11-2, the J call TRBJ1-3; D gene unclear. The germline V gene has CDR1 SGHAT and CDR2 FQNNGV. This CDR3 is built from 17 residues. V dropped 3 bases and J dropped 0 bases, with 15 bases sitting between them. The chain's CDR3 is CASSLSIPGISGNTIYF. CDR3 DNA sequence: TGTGCCAGCAGCTTGAGCATCCCCGGTATCTCTGGAAACACCATATATTTT.

V usage is TRBV6-2 or TRBV6-3 and J usage is TRBJ1-5; 9 nucleotides match TRBD1. This CDR3 has 17 amino acids. The germline V gene has CDR1 MNHEY and CDR2 SVGEGT. J was trimmed by 9 bases and V by 2 bases; bases with no gene match: 14. The CDR3 region has the DNA TGTGCCAGCAGTTACGCCGGACAGGGGAGTTTCGGTCGGCCCCAGCATTTT. Translation: CASSYAGQGSFGRPQHF.

This chain links TRBV4-1 with TRBJ2-5; TRBD2 aligns across 9 bases. This CDR3 contains 16 residues. J was trimmed by 6 bases and V by 1 base; bases with no gene match: 9. The germline V gene has CDR1 MGHRA and CDR2 YSYEKL. CDR3 DNA: TGCGCCAGCAGCCAAGGACCCAGCGGGGGGTTGAAGACCCAGTACTTC. It yields the protein CASSQGPSGGLKTQYF.

The CDR3 nucleotides read TGTGCCAGTAGTACCGGACAAGAAGCCCTCCACTTT. Its protein product is CASSTGQEALHF. This chain joins TRBV19 and TRBJ1-6; D is possibly TRBD1 (5 bases). The CDR3 is 12 residues long. Per germline, CDR1 LNHDA and CDR2 SQIVND (reference sequence). The V end lost 4 bases, the J end lost 14 bases, and 12 bases lay between the germline ends.

This clone was detected only once. This CDR3 reads CSVSYRGGYTF. As DNA, the CDR3 is TGCAGCGTCAGCTACAGGGGAGGCTACACCTTC. This sequence joins TRBV29-1 and TRBJ1-2, with 7 bases matching TRBD1. In germline, CDR1 is SQVTM, CDR2 ANQGSEA. The CDR3 loop spans 11 amino acids. Unmatched junction bases numbered 6, after V lost 6 bases and J lost 8 bases.

The chain employs TRBV29-1 and TRBJ2-5; 8 bases align to TRBD2. Germline V CDR1 and CDR2: SQVTM, ANQGSEA. The CDR3 extends over 14 amino acids. Germline trimming cut 7 bases from V and 5 bases from J; bases unmatched to any gene: 12. The CDR3 DNA is TGCAGCGGCGCGGGGGGCCGAGAATGGGAGACCCAGTACTTC. The encoded protein is CSGAGGREWETQYF.

DNA of the CDR3: TGCGCCAGCAGCTTGGAAGGGGTAACTAATGAAAAACTGTTTTTT. This translates into CASSLEGVTNEKLFF. The chain employs TRBV5-1 and TRBJ1-4; D possibly corresponds to TRBD1 (5 bases). CDR3 length: 15 residues. Trimming removed 0 bases from V and 1 base from J, with 7 bases in between. Germline V lookup: CDR1 SGHRS, CDR2 YFSETQ.

The rearrangement links TRBV27 to TRBJ1-1; the D gene is possibly TRBD1 (5 bases). Germline V gene sequence: CDR1 MNHEY, CDR2 SMNVEV (reference sequence). The CDR3 length is 15 residues. V was cut by 6 bases and J by 0 bases, with 14 bases left in between. The CDR3 DNA sequence: TGTGCCAGCAGCTCCCCGGGGGGGGTGAACACTGAAGCTTTCTTT. It codes for CASSSPGGVNTEAFF.

This chain connects TRBV7-6 to TRBJ1-6, with a weak D call TRBD1 (5 bases). Trimming left V 5 bases short and J 5 bases short, with 16 bases between. Germline assignment: CDR1 SGHVS and CDR2 FNYEAQ. The CDR3 has 16 residues. CDR3 nucleotides: TGTGCCAGCAGCCTACAGGCGAGGCTGGATAATTCACCCCTCCACTTT. Residues: CASSLQARLDNSPLHF.

The rearrangement links TRBV9 to TRBJ2-5; 8 nucleotides align to TRBD2. This CDR3 is built from 15 residues. Germline-derived CDR1 and CDR2 are SGDLS and YYNGEE. The junction had 3 bases not matched to a gene; V was cut back by 0 bases and J by 2 bases. CDR3 nucleotides: TGTGCCAGCAGCGTAGTTCGGGGGGGTCAAGAGACCCAGTACTTC. The encoded protein is CASSVVRGGQETQYF. The full variable domain, in which reference TRBV9 and TRBJ2-5 provide the parts outside the CDR3, is DSGVTQTPKHLITATGQRVTLRCSPRSGDLSVYWYQQSLDQGLQFLIQYYNGEERAKGNILERFSAQQFPDLHSELNLSSLELGDSALYFCASSVVRGGQETQYFGPGTRLLVL.

This chain uses TRBV6-5 with TRBJ1-1, with 9 bases that match TRBD1. Germline V CDR1 and CDR2: MNHEY, SVGAGI. The V segment lost 4 bases and the J segment 1 base; nucleotides outside the gene matches: 7. CDR3 length equals 16 residues. CDR3 nucleotide sequence: TGTGCCAGCAGTTCCGGGACAGGGCGTCGGAACACTGAAGCTTTCTTT. It yields the protein CASSSGTGRRNTEAFF.

This chain connects TRBV19 to TRBJ1-5; 7 nucleotides line up with TRBD1. The V segment lost 5 bases and the J segment 9 bases; nucleotides outside the gene matches: 13. The CDR3 is 15 residues long. Germline V gene sequence: CDR1 LNHDA, CDR2 SQIVND (reference sequence). CDR3 bases: TGTGCCAGTAGTTTACGACAGGGCGGTGATGGGCCCCAGCATTTT. Its translation: CASSLRQGGDGPQHF.

The J gene is TRBJ1-5, the V gene TRBV2; TRBD1 matches at 7 bases. Trimming at V came to 7 bases and at J to 5 bases, leaving 17 bases not matched to a gene. Germline V gives CDR1 SNHLY, CDR2 FYNNEI. There are 17 residues in the CDR3. CDR3 amino acids: CASKGRFHRGGDQPQHF. CDR3 bases: TGTGCCAGCAAGGGGCGTTTTCACAGGGGCGGCGATCAGCCCCAGCATTTT.

This clone was recorded a few times. V gene TRBV28 combines with J gene TRBJ1-4, with TRBD1 identical over 10 bases. J gave up 5 bases and V 3 bases, and 3 bases lay outside the gene matches. Per germline, CDR1 MDHEN and CDR2 SYDVKM. The CDR3 length is 15 residues. CDR3 DNA sequence: TGTGCCAGCAGTTTCCGGGACAGGGGCAATGAAAAACTGTTTTTT. This encodes CASSFRDRGNEKLFF.

Here the CDR3 reads CASTSARTGNAEAFF. The CDR3 bases are TGTGCCAGCACCTCTGCCCGGACAGGGAATGCTGAAGCTTTCTTT. The rearrangement links TRBV2 to TRBJ1-1, with TRBD1 matching 8 bases. From germline, CDR1 is SNHLY and CDR2 FYNNEI. Germline trimming cut 7 bases from V and 6 bases from J; bases unmatched to any gene: 13. This CDR3 has 15 amino acids.

Here the CDR3 DNA reads TGTGCCAGCAGCTTGGTTGGGGGGGCTTACACTGAAGCTTTCTTT. Its protein is CASSLVGGAYTEAFF. J is TRBJ1-1 and V is TRBV5-8; tentatively, D is TRBD1 (6 bases). CDR1 is SGHTS, CDR2 YDEGEE, per germline. The V and J ends lost 0 bases and 3 bases respectively, with 12 bases between them. This CDR3 is built from 15 residues. Together with reference TRBV5-8 and TRBJ1-1, the CDR3 gives the full variable domain: EAGVTQSPTHLIKTRGQQATLRCSPISGHTSVYWYQQALGLGLQFLLWYDEGEERNRGNFPPRFSGRQFPNYSSELNVNALELEDSALYLCASSLVGGAYTEAFFGQGTRLTVV.

The V call is TRBV19, the J call TRBJ1-6, with TRBD1 matching 8 bases. Germline loops: CDR1 LNHDA, CDR2 SQIVND (reference sequence). V was clipped by 10 bases and J by 0 bases; unmatched bases: 8. The CDR3 has 16 amino acids. This CDR3 reads CATRTGRNSYNSPLHF. CDR3 bases: TGTGCCACAAGGACAGGGAGGAACTCCTATAATTCACCCCTCCACTTT.

The chain uses TRBV15 and TRBJ1-4; D remains ambiguous. From germline, CDR1 is LNHNV and CDR2 YYDKDF (reference sequence). V was clipped by 3 bases and J by 0 bases, with 14 bases between them. This CDR3 has 17 amino acids. CDR3 loop: CATSRGAGRATNEKLFF. CDR3 DNA: TGTGCCACCAGCAGGGGAGCAGGCCGAGCAACTAATGAAAAACTGTTTTTT.

The chain couples TRBV6-2 or TRBV6-3 to TRBJ1-1; 9 nucleotides align to TRBD1. Germline assignment: CDR1 MNHEY and CDR2 SVGEGT. The trim removed 2 bases at V and 11 bases at J, leaving 24 bases unmatched. The CDR3 totals 19 residues. The CDR3 DNA is TGTGCCAGCAGTTACCAGATCCGTCCGGGACAGGGCGACACGGGGCTGGCTTTCTTT. Translation gives CASSYQIRPGQGDTGLAFF.